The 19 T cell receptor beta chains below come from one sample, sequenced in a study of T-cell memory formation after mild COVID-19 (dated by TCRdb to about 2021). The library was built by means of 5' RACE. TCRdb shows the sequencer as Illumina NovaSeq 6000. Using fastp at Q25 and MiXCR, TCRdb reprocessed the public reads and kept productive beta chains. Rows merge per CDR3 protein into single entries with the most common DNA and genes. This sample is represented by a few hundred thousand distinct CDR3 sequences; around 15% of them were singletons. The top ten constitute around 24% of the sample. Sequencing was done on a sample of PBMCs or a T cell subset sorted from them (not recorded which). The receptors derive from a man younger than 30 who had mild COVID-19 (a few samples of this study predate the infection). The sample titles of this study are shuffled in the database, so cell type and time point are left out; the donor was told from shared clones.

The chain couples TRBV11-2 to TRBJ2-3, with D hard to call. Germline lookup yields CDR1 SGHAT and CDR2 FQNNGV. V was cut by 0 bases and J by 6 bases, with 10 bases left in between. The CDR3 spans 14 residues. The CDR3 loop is CASSLEVAPDTQYF. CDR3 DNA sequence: TGTGCCAGCAGCTTAGAGGTTGCCCCCGATACGCAGTATTTT. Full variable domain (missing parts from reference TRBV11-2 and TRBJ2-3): EAGVAQSPRYKIIEKRQSVAFWCNPISGHATLYWYQQILGQGPKLLIQFQNNGVVDDSQLPKDRFSAERLKGVDSTLKIQPAKLEDSAVYLCASSLEVAPDTQYFGPGTRLTVL.

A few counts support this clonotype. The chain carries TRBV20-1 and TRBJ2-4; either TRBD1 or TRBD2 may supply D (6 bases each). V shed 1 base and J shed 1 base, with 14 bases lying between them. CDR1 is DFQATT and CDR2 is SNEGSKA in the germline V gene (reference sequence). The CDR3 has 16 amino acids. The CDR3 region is CSARVGGRVAKNIQYF. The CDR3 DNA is TGCAGTGCTAGAGTAGGGGGGCGAGTGGCCAAAAACATTCAGTACTTC.

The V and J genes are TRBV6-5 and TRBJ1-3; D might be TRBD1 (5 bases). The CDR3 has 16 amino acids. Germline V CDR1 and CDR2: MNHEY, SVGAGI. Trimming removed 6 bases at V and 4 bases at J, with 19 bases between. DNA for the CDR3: TGTGCCAGCAGCTACAGCCTCGGGGGTGAGGGAAACACCATATATTTT. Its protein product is CASSYSLGGEGNTIYF.

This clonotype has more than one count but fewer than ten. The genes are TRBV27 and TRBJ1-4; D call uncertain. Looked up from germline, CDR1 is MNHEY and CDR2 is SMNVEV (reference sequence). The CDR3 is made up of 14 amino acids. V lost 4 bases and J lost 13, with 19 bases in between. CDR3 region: CASSSGPHLRPLFF. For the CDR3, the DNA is TGTGCCAGCAGTTCCGGGCCCCACTTAAGACCACTGTTTTTT. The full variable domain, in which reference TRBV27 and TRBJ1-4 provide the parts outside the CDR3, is EAQVTQNPRYLITVTGKKLTVTCSQNMNHEYMSWYRQDPGLGLRQIYYSMNVEVTDKGDVPEGYKVSRKEKRNFPLILESPSPNQTSLYFCASSSGPHLRPLFFGSGTQLSVL.

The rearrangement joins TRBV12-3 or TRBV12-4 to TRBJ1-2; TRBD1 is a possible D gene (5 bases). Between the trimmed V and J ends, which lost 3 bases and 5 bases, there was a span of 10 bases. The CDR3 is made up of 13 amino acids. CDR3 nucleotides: TGTGCCAGCAGTTTCCTTGGGGGGTATGGCTACACCTTC. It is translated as CASSFLGGYGYTF.

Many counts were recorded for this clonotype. The DNA for the CDR3 is TGTGCCAGCAGAACCCCCAGCGGGGGGAACACCGGGGAGCTGTTTTTT. The encoded protein is CASRTPSGGNTGELFF. The chain links TRBV6-2 or TRBV6-3 to TRBJ2-2, with TRBD2 matching over 8 bases. The germline V gene has CDR1 MNHEY and CDR2 SVGEGT. V was clipped by 6 bases and J by 1 base; unmatched bases: 7. CDR3 length: 16 residues.

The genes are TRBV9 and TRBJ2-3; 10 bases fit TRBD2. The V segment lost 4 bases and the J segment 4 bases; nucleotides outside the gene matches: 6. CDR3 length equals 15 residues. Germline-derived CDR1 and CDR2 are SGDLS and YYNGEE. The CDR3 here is CASSSEAGGPDTQYF. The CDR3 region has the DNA TGTGCCAGCAGCTCAGAAGCGGGGGGGCCAGATACGCAGTATTTT.

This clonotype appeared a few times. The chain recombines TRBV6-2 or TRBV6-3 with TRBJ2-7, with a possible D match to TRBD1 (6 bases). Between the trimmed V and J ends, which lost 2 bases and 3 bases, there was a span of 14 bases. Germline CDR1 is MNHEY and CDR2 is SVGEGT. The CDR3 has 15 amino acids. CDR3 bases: TGTGCCAGCAGTTACGTTCCAGGACAGATCTACGAGCAGTACGTC. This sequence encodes CASSYVPGQIYEQYV.

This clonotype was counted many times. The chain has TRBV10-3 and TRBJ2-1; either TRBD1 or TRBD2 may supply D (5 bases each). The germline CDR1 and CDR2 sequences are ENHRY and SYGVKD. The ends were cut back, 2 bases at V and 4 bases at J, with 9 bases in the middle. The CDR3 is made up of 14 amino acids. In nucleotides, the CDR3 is TGTGCCATCAGTGAGCCAGAGGGGTACAATGAGCAGTTCTTC. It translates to CAISEPEGYNEQFF.

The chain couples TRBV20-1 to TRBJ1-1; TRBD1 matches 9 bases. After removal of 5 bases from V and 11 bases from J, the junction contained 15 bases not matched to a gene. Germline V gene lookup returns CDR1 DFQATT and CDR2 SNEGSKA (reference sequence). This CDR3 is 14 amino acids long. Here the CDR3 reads CSAAQPGQGRRAFF. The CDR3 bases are TGCAGTGCTGCCCAGCCGGGACAGGGAAGGAGGGCTTTCTTT.

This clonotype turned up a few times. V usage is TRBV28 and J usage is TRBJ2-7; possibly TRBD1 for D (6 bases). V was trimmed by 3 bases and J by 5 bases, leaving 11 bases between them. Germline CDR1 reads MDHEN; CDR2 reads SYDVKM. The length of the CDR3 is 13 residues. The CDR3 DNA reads TGTGCCAGCAGTTTTCTTACAGGGAACGAGCAGTACGTC. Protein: CASSFLTGNEQYV.

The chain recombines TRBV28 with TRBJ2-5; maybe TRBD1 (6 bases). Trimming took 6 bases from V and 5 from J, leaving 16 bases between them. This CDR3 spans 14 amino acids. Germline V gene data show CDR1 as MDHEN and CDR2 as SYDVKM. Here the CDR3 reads CASRKQQGSETQYF. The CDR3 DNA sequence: TGTGCCAGCAGGAAACAACAGGGATCGGAGACCCAGTACTTC.

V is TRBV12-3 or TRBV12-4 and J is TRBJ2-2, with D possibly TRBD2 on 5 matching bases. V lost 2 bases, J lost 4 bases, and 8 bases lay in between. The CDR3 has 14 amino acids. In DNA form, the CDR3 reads TGTGCCAGCAGTTTAACTAGAAGCACCGGGGAGCTGTTTTTT. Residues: CASSLTRSTGELFF.

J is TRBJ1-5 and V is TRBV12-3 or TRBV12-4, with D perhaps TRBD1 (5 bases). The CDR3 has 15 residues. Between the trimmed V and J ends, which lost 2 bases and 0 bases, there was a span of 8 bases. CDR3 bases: TGTGCCAGCAGTTTAAGAGGGGCTAGCAATCAGCCCCAGCATTTT. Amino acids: CASSLRGASNQPQHF.

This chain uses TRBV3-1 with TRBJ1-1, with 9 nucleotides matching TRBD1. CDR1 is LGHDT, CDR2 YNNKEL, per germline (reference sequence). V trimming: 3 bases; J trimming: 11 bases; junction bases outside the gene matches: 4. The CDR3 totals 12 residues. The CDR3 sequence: CASSQSGQGAFF. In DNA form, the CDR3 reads TGTGCCAGCAGCCAGAGTGGACAGGGGGCTTTCTTT.

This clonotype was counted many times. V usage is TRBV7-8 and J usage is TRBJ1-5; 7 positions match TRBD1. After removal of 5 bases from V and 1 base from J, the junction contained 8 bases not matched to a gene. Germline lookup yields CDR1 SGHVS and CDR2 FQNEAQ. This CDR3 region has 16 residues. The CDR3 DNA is TGTGCCAGCAGCAGTGGAGGGGGCGGAAGCAATCAGCCCCAGCATTTT. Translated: CASSSGGGGSNQPQHF.

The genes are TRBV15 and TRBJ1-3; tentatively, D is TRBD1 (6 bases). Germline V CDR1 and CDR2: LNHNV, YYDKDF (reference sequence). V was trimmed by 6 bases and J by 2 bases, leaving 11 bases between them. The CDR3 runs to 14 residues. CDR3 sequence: CATSSPGAGNTIYF. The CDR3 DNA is TGTGCCACCAGTTCCCCAGGGGCTGGAAACACCATATATTTT.

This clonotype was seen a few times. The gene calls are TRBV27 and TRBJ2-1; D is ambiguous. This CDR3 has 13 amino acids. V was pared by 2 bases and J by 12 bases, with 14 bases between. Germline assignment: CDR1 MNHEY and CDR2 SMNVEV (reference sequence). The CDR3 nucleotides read TGTGCCAGCAGTTTAGTACCCCGTGGTGGGCAGTTCTTC. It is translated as CASSLVPRGGQFF.

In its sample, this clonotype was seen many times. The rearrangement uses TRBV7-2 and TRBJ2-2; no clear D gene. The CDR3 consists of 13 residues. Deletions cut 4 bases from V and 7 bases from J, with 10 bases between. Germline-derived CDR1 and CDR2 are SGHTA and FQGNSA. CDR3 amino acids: CASSWVRSGELFF. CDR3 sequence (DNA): TGTGCCAGCAGCTGGGTGCGGAGCGGGGAGCTGTTTTTT.